Detailed here is one T cell receptor delta chain. The target antigen is unknown. A read error is the likely source, as a far larger clone sits one nucleotide away. Other DNA sequences in this specimen translate into the identical CDR3. TRG and TRD sequences were obtained from every sorted gammadelta sample. TCRdb reanalysed the multiplex PCR reads via CATT. In the table there are under 65,000 delta-chain clones, over 1.5% of which are singletons. This record belongs to a study of γδ T cells in repeated Plasmodium falciparum infection. Looking at the study overall: Four controlled malaria infections with P. falciparum NF54 spanned about 600 days.

Study-wide results and limits: Malian children's Vdelta2-negative repertoires appeared more expanded and less diverse than Australians'.

Flow sorting of PBMC yielded separate Vgamma9/Vdelta2+ and Vdelta2-negative gammadelta T cell populations for bulk repertoire analysis. Germline V gene data show CDR1 as TSWWSYY and CDR2 as QGS. The CDR3 consists of 21 residues. Sequencing used gamma-delta T cells from blood. The chain has TRDV1 and TRDJ1; 10 bases line up with TRDD3. TCRdb is silent on the J gene; assignment here came from matching the DNA to germline. The TCR comes from a pool of human donors (malaria-infected and uninfected, not separated). The CDR3 nucleotides are TGCGCTCTTGGGGAATCCCTCCCTTACTGGGGGATCCCTCCTAACACCGATAAACTCATCTTT. As protein: CALGESLPYWGIPPNTDKLIF.